Listed here is a single T cell receptor (beta chain). There were TCR beta CDR3 regions amplified from RNA transcripts. With the HTBI primer set, the TCR CDR3 went through a first round of RT-PCR. TCRdb fed the multiplex PCR reads into MiXCR, producing one record per CDR3 protein. The table shows around 700,000 distinct CDR3 sequences, with roughly a sixth occurring only once. The data are from a study of T cells in Graves' hyperthyroidism and ophthalmopathy. Criteria for exclusion of patients were uncontrolled infection, other autoimmune disease, pregnancy or lactation. The blood sample was taken at first hyperthyroidism diagnosis, before any ophthalmopathy symptoms. Germline CDR1 and CDR2: SGHNT and YENEEA. CDR3 size: 16 residues. J lost 1 base, V lost 1 base, and 5 bases had no gene match.

The receptor was isolated from a woman in her forties or fifties with Graves' hyperthyroidism that later progressed to Graves' ophthalmopathy. J is TRBJ2-3 and V is TRBV11-3, with 7 nucleotides matching TRBD1. The sequenced sample was blood. This CDR3 reads CASSLGVTGGTDTQYF. In nucleotides, the CDR3 is TGTGCCAGCAGCTTAGGGGTCACAGGGGGCACAGATACGCAGTATTTT.